The T cell receptor (beta chain) under discussion was sequenced for a study of shared clonotypes between healthy human individuals. Here immunoSEQ multiplex PCR was the method, and the copy in TCRdb shows in-frame clones only, minus some. The sample yields about 2.2 million clones, roughly 91% seen once. Naive CD8 cells were CD45RO-negative, positively selected for CCR7, excluding terminally differentiated effector memory CD45RA+ cells. The germline gives CDR1 LNHDA, CDR2 SQIVND (reference sequence). V lost 4 bases to trimming and J lost 5 bases; unmatched junction nucleotides: 5. The CDR3 length is 13 residues.

What was sequenced was naive CD8+ T cells from PBMCs. This chain joins TRBV19 and TRBJ2-7; 7 bases align to TRBD1. The receptor's source is a man between 18 and 35 years old in good health. Some clones in this sample may be carry-over from other donors' samples. In DNA, the CDR3 is TGTGCCAGTAGTACCCTGACAGGGAACGAGCAGTACTTC. It yields the protein CASSTLTGNEQYF.